The 31 T cell receptor beta chains presented below share a single source sample, sequenced in a study of shared clonotypes between healthy human individuals. Method: immunoSEQ multiplex PCR; TCRdb's copy keeps in-frame clones and lacks some. This table holds approximately 2.5 million clones, 80% to 95% found once. The sequenced material came from naive CD4+ T cells from PBMCs. Subset indicated: CD45RA+ positively selected. Receptors were obtained from a man younger than 35 in good health. Some clones in this sample may be carry-over from other donors' samples.

The CDR3 region has the DNA TGTGCCTGGAGGCCCCTAGCTGGGGGGGCAGATACGCAGTATTTT. Residues: CAWRPLAGGADTQYF. The V gene is TRBV30, the J gene TRBJ2-3, with 7 bases identical to TRBD2. The junction had 10 bases not matched to a gene; V was cut back by 3 bases and J by 4 bases. CDR1 GTSNPN and CDR2 SVGIG come from the germline V gene (reference sequence). This CDR3 is built from 15 residues.

Notes on this clone: Other DNA sequences in the sample encode the same CDR3. The chain joins TRBV6-1 to TRBJ1-1; D ambiguous. Per the germline V gene, CDR1 is MNHNS and CDR2 is SASEGT. Trimming shortened V by 1 base and J by 1 base, and 7 bases separated the two germline ends. CDR3 length equals 14 residues. Written as DNA, the CDR3 is TGTGCCAGCAGTGAAGGGCTGGGGAACACTGAAGCTTTCTTT. Its translation: CASSEGLGNTEAFF.

The V and J genes are TRBV5-4 and TRBJ2-2; D unclear. Trimming shortened V by 4 bases and J by 5 bases, and 15 bases separated the two germline ends. This CDR3 spans 15 amino acids. The germline CDR1 and CDR2 sequences are SGHNT and YYREEE (reference sequence). The CDR3 DNA sequence: TGTGCCAGCAGCATGAGGTTACCGAGGACCGGGGAGCTGTTTTTT. As protein: CASSMRLPRTGELFF.

The table lists this clone with a few counts. The chain has TRBV5-1 and TRBJ1-1; no reliable D call. The CDR3 spans 13 residues. Germline CDR1 is SGHRS and CDR2 is YFSETQ. Trimming cost V 4 bases and J 1 base, with 8 bases left between them. This CDR3 reads CASSMVENTEAFF. CDR3 nucleotide sequence: TGCGCCAGCAGCATGGTAGAGAACACTGAAGCTTTCTTT.

V is TRBV5-1 and J is TRBJ2-5; D unclear. With 4 bases removed from V and 3 bases from J, the gap between germline ends came to 13 bases. CDR3 length: 14 amino acids. The V gene's germline CDR1 is SGHRS and CDR2 YFSETQ. The CDR3 region has the DNA TGCGCCAGCAGCGAAGGAGCCGGAGAAGAGACCCAGTACTTC. It encodes CASSEGAGEETQYF.

This chain connects TRBV5-1 to TRBJ2-1, with D maybe TRBD1 (5 bases). The germline CDR1 and CDR2 sequences are SGHRS and YFSETQ. The CDR3 is made up of 15 amino acids. V shed 5 bases and J shed 0 bases, with 12 bases lying between them. This CDR3 is CASRQELLSYNEQFF. DNA of the CDR3: TGCGCCAGCAGACAGGAACTCCTCTCCTACAATGAGCAGTTCTTC.

This sequence joins TRBV5-1 and TRBJ2-7; D could derive from TRBD1 or TRBD2 (5 bases each). CDR3 length equals 15 residues. CDR1 and CDR2 from the germline V gene are SGHRS and YFSETQ. The V end was cut by 0 bases, the J end by 6 bases, with 16 bases between. CDR3 loop: CASSLAGTEKREQYF. CDR3 bases: TGCGCCAGCAGCTTGGCCGGGACGGAGAAGCGCGAGCAGTACTTC.

The chain has TRBV28 and TRBJ2-7, with D hard to call. V was trimmed by 2 bases and J by 7 bases, leaving 12 bases between them. Germline V gene sequence: CDR1 MDHEN, CDR2 SYDVKM. The CDR3 is made up of 13 amino acids. CDR3 protein: CASSLAQVEEQYF. The CDR3 DNA reads as TGTGCCAGCAGTTTAGCGCAGGTAGAGGAGCAGTACTTC.

The genes are TRBV27 and TRBJ2-7, with D tentatively TRBD1 or TRBD2 (5 bases each). The germline CDR1 and CDR2 sequences are MNHEY and SMNVEV (reference sequence). V gave up 3 bases and J gave up 3 bases, with 24 bases separating them. The CDR3 is 18 residues long. DNA for the CDR3: TGTGCCAGCAGTTTTGGCCCCGACCCGACCGGGGCTAACTACGAGCAGTACTTC. It encodes CASSFGPDPTGANYEQYF.

This rearrangement joins TRBV5-4 to TRBJ2-3; D perhaps matches TRBD1 (5 bases). V was clipped by 0 bases and J by 3 bases, with 11 bases between them. Germline assignment: CDR1 SGHNT and CDR2 YYREEE (reference sequence). The CDR3 extends over 15 amino acids. CDR3 DNA sequence: TGTGCCAGCAGCTTGGCAAAAAGGGGTACAGATACGCAGTATTTT. This sequence encodes CASSLAKRGTDTQYF. The full variable domain, rest sourced from reference TRBV5-4 and TRBJ2-3, is ETGVTQSPTHLIKTRGQQVTLRCSSQSGHNTVSWYQQALGQGPQFIFQYYREEENGRGNFPPRFSGLQFPNYSSELNVNALELDDSALYLCASSLAKRGTDTQYFGPGTRLTVL.

V usage is TRBV2 and J usage is TRBJ1-5, with a possible D match to TRBD1 (6 bases). Germline V gene sequence: CDR1 SNHLY, CDR2 FYNNEI. Deletions cut 5 bases from V and 6 bases from J, with 8 bases between. CDR3 length equals 12 residues. CDR3 in amino acids: CASSYRVQPQHF. Here the CDR3 DNA reads TGTGCCAGCAGTTACAGGGTTCAGCCCCAGCATTTT.

This clone has just a few counts. The V and J genes are TRBV20-1 and TRBJ1-1; D might be TRBD1 (5 bases). Trimming removed 8 bases from V and 4 bases from J, with 8 bases in between. The CDR3 totals 10 residues. The germline gives CDR1 DFQATT, CDR2 SNEGSKA (reference sequence). The CDR3 nucleotides are TGCAGTCCGGGGGTCACTGAAGCTTTCTTT. As protein: CSPGVTEAFF.

This clone was picked up one time. This chain joins TRBV7-3 and TRBJ2-1; 7 bases agree with TRBD2. The germline gives CDR1 SGHTA, CDR2 FQGTGA. The CDR3 sequence is 13 residues long. Trimming took 2 bases from V and 9 from J; bases not matched to a gene: 4. Here the CDR3 DNA reads TGTGCCAGCAGCTTAGCGGGAGAGGGTGAGCAGTTCTTC. Translation gives CASSLAGEGEQFF.

The gene calls are TRBV6-5 and TRBJ2-3, with 11 bases fitting TRBD2. V was pared by 5 bases and J by 7 bases, with 8 bases of the junction left unmatched. The CDR3 sequence is 15 residues long. Per the germline V gene, CDR1 is MNHEY and CDR2 is SVGAGI. CDR3 in DNA: TGTGCCAGCAGTCTCCTAGCGGGGGGCACGAATACGCAGTATTTT. This codes for CASSLLAGGTNTQYF.

This chain uses TRBV28 with TRBJ2-7, with D maybe TRBD1 (5 bases). The germline gives CDR1 MDHEN, CDR2 SYDVKM. The V gene lost 3 bases and the J gene lost 7 bases, with 16 bases spanning the gap. CDR3 length: 14 amino acids. CDR3: CASSLPTPTDEQYF. The CDR3 coding sequence is TGTGCCAGCAGTTTGCCAACGCCGACAGATGAGCAGTACTTC. Together with reference TRBV28 and TRBJ2-7, the CDR3 gives the full variable domain: DVKVTQSSRYLVKRTGEKVFLECVQDMDHENMFWYRQDPGLGLRLIYFSYDVKMKEKGDIPEGYSVSREKKERFSLILESASTNQTSMYLCASSLPTPTDEQYFGPGTRLTVT.

This clone was detected a few times. CDR3 protein: CASGITSSYNEQFF. Written as DNA, the CDR3 is TGTGCCAGCGGGATTACGAGCTCCTACAATGAGCAGTTCTTC. This chain links TRBV7-3 with TRBJ2-1, with D unresolved. Trimming shortened V by 8 bases and J by 0 bases, and 11 bases separated the two germline ends. The germline V gene encodes CDR1 SGHTA and CDR2 FQGTGA. CDR3 length equals 14 residues.

This rearrangement joins TRBV2 to TRBJ1-4, with TRBD1 matching over 9 bases. Germline V lookup: CDR1 SNHLY, CDR2 FYNNEI. The trim removed 3 bases at V and 6 bases at J, leaving 2 bases unmatched. This CDR3 region has 14 residues. CDR3 in amino acids: CASSDDRGDEKLFF. CDR3 in DNA: TGTGCCAGCAGTGACGACAGGGGGGATGAAAAACTGTTTTTT. The complete variable domain, with remaining parts taken from reference TRBV2 and TRBJ1-4, reads EPEVTQTPSHQVTQMGQEVILRCVPISNHLYFYWYRQILGQKVEFLVSFYNNEISEKSEIFDDQFSVERPDGSNFTLKIRSTKLEDSAMYFCASSDDRGDEKLFFGSGTQLSVL.

The CDR3 nucleotides are TGCGCCAGCTCGCTAATGGGGGGCCAAGAGACCCAGTACTTC. It encodes CASSLMGGQETQYF. The J gene is TRBJ2-5, the V gene TRBV4-1; maybe TRBD2 (6 bases). CDR1 and CDR2 (germline): MGHRA, YSYEKL. This CDR3 comprises 14 residues. Trimming cost V 8 bases and J 1 base, with 14 bases left between them.

This clone was found many times. The V gene is TRBV10-1, the J gene TRBJ2-7; D gene ambiguous. The CDR3 loop spans 14 amino acids. V was pared by 2 bases and J by 5 bases, with 13 bases between. Germline CDR1 and CDR2: WNHNN and SYGVQD (reference sequence). CDR3 in amino acids: CASSEGLGSHEQYF. CDR3 in DNA: TGCGCCAGCAGTGAGGGGTTGGGAAGTCACGAGCAGTACTTC.

V usage is TRBV7-2 and J usage is TRBJ2-7; 9 bases map to TRBD1. The CDR3 loop spans 14 amino acids. CDR1 SGHTA and CDR2 FQGNSA come from the germline V gene. The V gene end was trimmed by 4 bases and the J gene end by 0 bases; junction bases not matched to a gene: 1. The CDR3 spells CASSWDRDSYEQYF. CDR3 nucleotides: TGTGCCAGCAGCTGGGACAGGGACTCCTACGAGCAGTACTTC.

This chain joins TRBV28 and TRBJ2-2; 8 nucleotides align to TRBD2. The CDR3 is 15 amino acids. The trim removed 3 bases at V and 9 bases at J, leaving 9 bases unmatched. Germline V CDR1 and CDR2: MDHEN, SYDVKM. The CDR3 nucleotides are TGTGCCAGCAGTTTTGGTCCTAGCGGGCTTCGGGAGCTGTTTTTT. Its protein product is CASSFGPSGLRELFF.

The chain uses TRBV19 and TRBJ2-4, with D possibly TRBD1 on 6 matching bases. The V gene lost 4 bases and the J gene lost 0 bases, with 19 bases spanning the gap. This CDR3 is built from 18 residues. Germline V CDR1 and CDR2: LNHDA, SQIVND (reference sequence). The CDR3 DNA sequence: TGTGCCAGTAGTAAATTTTTAGGGACACCTATAGCCAAAAACATTCAGTACTTC. Protein: CASSKFLGTPIAKNIQYF.

The genes are TRBV5-4 and TRBJ1-1; 9 positions match TRBD1. Trimming removed 3 bases from V and 3 bases from J; junction bases left unmatched: 3. CDR3 length equals 14 residues. CDR1 and CDR2 from the germline V gene are SGHNT and YYREEE (reference sequence). CDR3 protein: CASSSQGADTEAFF. As DNA, the CDR3 is TGTGCCAGCAGCTCACAGGGGGCTGACACTGAAGCTTTCTTT.

This rearrangement joins TRBV15 to TRBJ1-3, with no clear D. This CDR3 contains 16 residues. The V and J ends lost 1 base and 0 bases respectively, with 10 bases between them. CDR1 and CDR2 from the germline V gene are LNHNV and YYDKDF (reference sequence). The CDR3 is CATSRVGGLSGNTIYF. The CDR3 nucleotides read TGTGCCACCAGCAGAGTTGGCGGGCTCTCTGGAAACACCATATATTTT.

This sequence joins TRBV9 and TRBJ2-7, with 9 bases matching TRBD1. Germline CDR1 is SGDLS and CDR2 is YYNGEE. Trimming cost V 5 bases and J 6 bases; bases outside gene matches: 9. This CDR3 has 14 amino acids. CDR3 in amino acids: CASSRGTGLFEQYF. CDR3 bases: TGTGCCAGCAGTCGGGGGACAGGGTTATTCGAGCAGTACTTC.

The chain combines TRBV15 with TRBJ2-5; the match to TRBD1 covers 8 bases. The J segment lost 3 bases and the V segment lost 2 bases, leaving 11 bases of the junction unmatched. This CDR3 region has 17 residues. CDR1 and CDR2 from the germline V gene are LNHNV and YYDKDF (reference sequence). Here the CDR3 reads CATSRNPVDRAKETQYF. DNA of the CDR3: TGTGCCACCAGCAGAAACCCCGTGGACAGGGCCAAAGAGACCCAGTACTTC.

The J gene is TRBJ1-1, the V gene TRBV2; D is unresolved. The CDR3 is 12 residues long. CDR1 is SNHLY, CDR2 FYNNEI, per germline. The V and J ends lost 11 bases and 5 bases respectively, with 15 bases between them. CDR3: CAPPHVHTEAFF. Here the CDR3 DNA reads TGTGCCCCCCCCCATGTTCATACTGAAGCTTTCTTT.

Concerning this clone: Here the CDR3 omits its conserved ending phenylalanine or tryptophan, so a read error is the likely source. Because the CDR3's place on the DNA is in doubt, the DNA is left out and the CDR3 is given as listed by TCRdb. This chain joins TRBV7-8 and TRBJ1-1; TRBD1, the D gene given by the table, was not confirmed from the DNA. The CDR3 comprises 15 residues, both ends counted. CDR1 SGHVS and CDR2 FQNEAQ come from the germline V gene. The CDR3: CASSLEPRGWLTPYL.

The chain carries TRBV28 and TRBJ2-2, with D possibly TRBD2 on 5 matching bases. V was trimmed by 3 bases and J by 16 bases, leaving 12 bases between them. Germline CDR1 reads MDHEN; CDR2 reads SYDVKM. This CDR3 is 11 amino acids long. As DNA, the CDR3 is TGTGCCAGCAGTTTCGGGAAATTGGAGTTTTTT. It yields the protein CASSFGKLEFF.

A single count supports this clone. This chain connects TRBV9 to TRBJ2-5, with a tentative D call TRBD2 (6 bases). Trimming removed 3 bases from V and 4 bases from J, with 10 bases in between. There are 13 residues in the CDR3. CDR1 and CDR2 from the germline V gene are SGDLS and YYNGEE. The CDR3 bases are TGTGCCAGCAGCGGACGACTAGTAGAGACCCAGTACTTC. Translation gives CASSGRLVETQYF.

The V and J genes are TRBV27 and TRBJ1-4, with a tentative D call TRBD1 (5 bases). Germline-derived CDR1 and CDR2 are MNHEY and SMNVEV (reference sequence). Trimming shortened V by 0 bases and J by 5 bases, and 10 bases separated the two germline ends. The CDR3 has 15 residues. CDR3 bases: TGTGCCAGCAGTTTATCTCCCTGGGGGAATGAAAAACTGTTTTTT. Protein sequence: CASSLSPWGNEKLFF.